The 32 T cell receptor beta chains presented below share a single source sample, sequenced in a study of response to subunit inactivated influenza vaccine. MiXCR was run by TCRdb on the RT-PCR reads, yielding one entry per CDR3 protein. The profile shows around 570,000 distinct CDR3 sequences, 7.5% to 8.5% of them singletons. The sequenced sample was PBMCs from blood, obtained roughly 24 months after vaccination. All receptors come from a man between 50 and 69 years old who received an inactivated influenza vaccine.

This clonotype was counted between two and nine times. The chain links TRBV5-1 to TRBJ1-6, with a possible D match to TRBD1 (6 bases). The CDR3 has 15 residues. Germline CDR1 reads SGHRS; CDR2 reads YFSETQ. V shed 0 bases and J shed 10 bases, with 14 bases lying between them. CDR3 in DNA: TGCGCCAGCAGCTTGGAACAGGGCAGGCGGTCACCCCTCCACTTT. Its protein is CASSLEQGRRSPLHF.

A few counts support this clonotype. The J gene is TRBJ2-5, the V gene TRBV12-3 or TRBV12-4, with 12 bases matching TRBD2. The CDR3 is 18 residues long. V dropped 5 bases and J dropped 5; count of bases not matched to a gene: 15. CDR3 region: CASSAGTSGRPFRETQYF. As DNA, the CDR3 is TGTGCCAGCAGTGCCGGGACTAGCGGGCGCCCATTCCGGGAGACCCAGTACTTC.

In this sample, this clonotype turned up many times. This chain uses TRBV18 with TRBJ1-5, with 10 bases fitting TRBD1. The CDR3 sequence is 14 residues long. V was pared by 4 bases and J by 7 bases, with 4 bases of the junction left unmatched. The germline V gene has CDR1 KGHSH and CDR2 LQKENI. Here the CDR3 reads CASSRTGGFQPQHF. In DNA form, the CDR3 reads TGTGCCAGCTCACGGACAGGGGGATTCCAGCCCCAGCATTTT. Full variable domain (outside the CDR3, taken from reference TRBV18 and TRBJ1-5): NAGVMQNPRHLVRRRGQEARLRCSPMKGHSHVYWYRQLPEEGLKFMVYLQKENIIDESGMPKERFSAEFPKEGPSILRIQQVVRGDSAAYFCASSRTGGFQPQHFGDGTRLSIL.

This clonotype showed up many times. This rearrangement joins TRBV12-3 or TRBV12-4 to TRBJ2-3; TRBD1 matches 10 bases. V lost 6 bases and J lost 2; bases outside the gene matches: 5. This CDR3 comprises 15 residues. CDR3 region: CASSPGTGVTDTQYF. CDR3 nucleotides: TGTGCCAGCAGCCCCGGGACAGGGGTCACAGATACGCAGTATTTT.

J is TRBJ2-7 and V is TRBV15; no definite D call. Germline lookup yields CDR1 LNHNV and CDR2 YYDKDF (reference sequence). V shed 3 bases and J shed 11 bases, with 17 bases lying between them. The CDR3 length is 13 residues. CDR3 protein: CATSRVDRAEEYF. CDR3 in DNA: TGTGCCACCAGCAGGGTGGATAGGGCGGAAGAGTACTTC.

This clonotype turned up a few times. The chain is built from TRBV7-2 and TRBJ2-7; 9 bases map to TRBD1. Germline CDR1 SGHTA, CDR2 FQGNSA. The V segment lost 6 bases and the J segment 5 bases; nucleotides outside the gene matches: 5. There are 13 residues in the CDR3. The CDR3 DNA reads TGTGCCAGCAGATCCGGGACAGGGAACGAGCAGTACTTC. It is translated as CASRSGTGNEQYF.

In its sample, this clonotype was seen many times. The gene calls are TRBV11-2 and TRBJ2-3; D remains ambiguous. CDR1 SGHAT and CDR2 FQNNGV come from the germline V gene. CDR3 length equals 14 residues. The V end was cut by 3 bases, the J end by 2 bases, with 9 bases between. The CDR3 DNA reads TGTGCCAGCAGCTTCCTGCCCTACACAGATACGCAGTATTTT. Translation: CASSFLPYTDTQYF.

This clonotype was found many times. This chain links TRBV11-2 with TRBJ2-4, with 7 bases aligning to TRBD1. Looked up from germline, CDR1 is SGHAT and CDR2 is FQNNGV. Unmatched junction bases numbered 7, after V lost 5 bases and J lost 0 bases. CDR3 length: 16 residues. For the CDR3, the DNA is TGTGCCAGCAGCCCGGGACAGCGACTAGCCAAAAACATTCAGTACTTC. As protein: CASSPGQRLAKNIQYF.

This clonotype was picked up many times. The chain has TRBV6-5 and TRBJ2-2; D remains ambiguous. This CDR3 is built from 14 residues. Germline assignment: CDR1 MNHEY and CDR2 SVGAGI. The V gene lost 2 bases and the J gene lost 2 bases, with 6 bases spanning the gap. The CDR3 protein is CASSYTRNTGELFF. The CDR3 coding sequence is TGTGCCAGCAGTTACACCAGAAACACCGGGGAGCTGTTTTTT.

V is TRBV7-9 and J is TRBJ2-3; 9 bases are shared with TRBD2. This CDR3 spans 15 amino acids. The J segment lost 3 bases and the V segment lost 5 bases, leaving 6 bases of the junction unmatched. Germline assignment: CDR1 SEHNR and CDR2 FQNEAQ (reference sequence). The CDR3 sequence: CASSPIAGVTDTQYF. DNA for the CDR3: TGTGCCAGCAGCCCCATAGCGGGGGTAACAGATACGCAGTATTTT.

The chain has TRBV5-6 and TRBJ1-5; a weak D match, TRBD1 (5 bases). V was shortened by 2 bases and J by 2 bases, with 17 bases between the two germline ends. In germline, CDR1 is SGHDT, CDR2 YYEEEE. This CDR3 contains 17 residues. CDR3 DNA: TGTGCCAGCAGCTTCAAAATGGGTATAGGGGGCAATCAGCCCCAGCATTTT. This encodes CASSFKMGIGGNQPQHF.

The chain combines TRBV12-3 or TRBV12-4 with TRBJ2-1, with 10 bases identical to TRBD2. V was clipped by 5 bases and J by 8 bases; unmatched bases: 12. This CDR3 is 16 amino acids long. CDR3 sequence: CASSHQREGPLHEQFF. CDR3 in DNA: TGTGCCAGCAGTCACCAGCGGGAGGGCCCATTGCATGAGCAGTTCTTC.

The rearrangement joins TRBV4-3 to TRBJ2-3, with a weak D call TRBD2 (5 bases). V shed 8 bases and J shed 2 bases, with 11 bases lying between them. Germline CDR1 is LGHNA and CDR2 is YSLEER. This CDR3 has 13 residues. The CDR3: CASGRTVTDTQYF. CDR3 nucleotide sequence: TGCGCCAGCGGCAGGACTGTCACAGATACGCAGTATTTT.

In this sample, this clonotype turned up a few times. The chain links TRBV5-1 to TRBJ2-5, with 7 bases aligning to TRBD2. Germline V gene sequence: CDR1 SGHRS, CDR2 YFSETQ. Trimming removed 7 bases from V and 0 bases from J; junction bases left unmatched: 12. This CDR3 spans 16 amino acids. The CDR3 coding sequence is TGCGCCAGCTGCCTCGGGGGGACTACGTACCAAGAGACCCAGTACTTC. Amino acid sequence: CASCLGGTTYQETQYF.

V and J are TRBV27 and TRBJ2-5; tentatively, D is TRBD2 (7 bases). V dropped 2 bases and J dropped 4 bases, with 11 bases sitting between them. Germline values: CDR1 MNHEY, CDR2 SMNVEV (reference sequence). The CDR3 loop spans 14 amino acids. CDR3 sequence: CASSLEGGGETQYF. The CDR3, as DNA: TGTGCCAGCAGTTTAGAGGGAGGGGGAGAGACCCAGTACTTC.

A few counts support this clonotype. The chain combines TRBV6-2 or TRBV6-3 with TRBJ2-3, with TRBD1 matching 9 bases. CDR1 and CDR2 (germline): MNHEY, SVGEGT. The CDR3 spans 15 residues. V dropped 5 bases and J dropped 1; count of bases not matched to a gene: 4. The CDR3 bases are TGTGCCAGCAGTACGGACAGGGGACGCACAGATACGCAGTATTTT. As protein: CASSTDRGRTDTQYF.

This clonotype has ten or more counts. J is TRBJ1-5 and V is TRBV6-2 or TRBV6-3; D unclear. CDR3 length: 17 residues. Trimming stripped 2 bases from V and 7 bases from J, with 21 bases between. Germline V gene data show CDR1 as MNHEY and CDR2 as SVGEGT. The CDR3 DNA reads TGTGCCAGCAGTTACCTTCCAGGTTTGTTGGTCTACCAGCCCCAGCATTTT. Residues: CASSYLPGLLVYQPQHF.

The chain uses TRBV6-1 and TRBJ2-5, with 7 bases aligning to TRBD1. Per germline, CDR1 MNHNS and CDR2 SASEGT. This CDR3 has 14 residues. V lost 5 bases, J lost 2 bases, and 5 bases stayed unmatched. CDR3 in amino acids: CASSKTGVQETQYF. CDR3 nucleotides: TGTGCCAGCAGTAAAACAGGGGTGCAAGAGACCCAGTACTTC.

This clonotype was detected only a few times. The V and J genes are TRBV20-1 and TRBJ2-2; TRBD1 might be the D (6 bases). The ends were cut back, 2 bases at V and 4 bases at J, with 20 bases in the middle. The CDR3 spans 17 residues. The germline gives CDR1 DFQATT, CDR2 SNEGSKA (reference sequence). The CDR3 sequence is CSARPTPPGHSTGELFF. CDR3 DNA: TGCAGTGCTAGACCAACACCCCCGGGACACAGCACCGGGGAGCTGTTTTTT.

This clonotype was counted between two and nine times. The chain employs TRBV9 and TRBJ2-3, with 10 positions matching TRBD2. V gave up 4 bases and J gave up 8 bases; unmatched junction bases: 7. Looked up from germline, CDR1 is SGDLS and CDR2 is YYNGEE. This CDR3 has 14 amino acids. CDR3 in DNA: TGTGCCAGCAGCAGGACTAGCGGTGGCCCTACGCAGTATTTT. It specifies CASSRTSGGPTQYF. Looking up the rest from reference TRBV9 and TRBJ2-3 gives the full variable domain: DSGVTQTPKHLITATGQRVTLRCSPRSGDLSVYWYQQSLDQGLQFLIQYYNGEERAKGNILERFSAQQFPDLHSELNLSSLELGDSALYFCASSRTSGGPTQYFGPGTRLTVL.

The sample holds a few counts of this clonotype. V usage is TRBV20-1 and J usage is TRBJ2-1; 7 bases are shared with TRBD2. CDR3 length: 14 amino acids. The germline gives CDR1 DFQATT, CDR2 SNEGSKA (reference sequence). With V trimmed by 3 bases and J by 4 bases, 6 bases remained unmatched. The CDR3, as DNA: TGCAGTGCTAGGTCAGCGGGGAAGTACAATGAGCAGTTCTTC. Protein product: CSARSAGKYNEQFF.

This clonotype has a handful of counts. V is TRBV3-1 and J is TRBJ2-1; the match to TRBD2 covers 8 bases. The V and J ends lost 0 bases and 3 bases, in that order; junction bases with no gene match: 1. The CDR3 runs to 15 residues. In germline, CDR1 is LGHDT, CDR2 YNNKEL (reference sequence). The DNA of the CDR3 is TGTGCCAGCAGCCAAGAAGGGACTAGCTACAATGAGCAGTTCTTC. Protein: CASSQEGTSYNEQFF.

J is TRBJ2-7 and V is TRBV7-8; TRBD2 might be the D (5 bases). The CDR3 covers 15 residues. Germline V gene lookup returns CDR1 SGHVS and CDR2 FQNEAQ. The V end lost 5 bases, the J end lost 2 bases, and 16 bases lay between the germline ends. The DNA for the CDR3 is TGTGCCAGCAGCACCCTGAGTAGCGAAGCCTACGAGCAGTACTTC. Translated, it gives CASSTLSSEAYEQYF.

CDR3 nucleotides: TGTGCCAGTGCCGGGACAGCCTCTGAAGCTTTCTTT. It specifies CASAGTASEAFF. The genes are TRBV12-3 or TRBV12-4 and TRBJ1-1; 7 bases agree with TRBD1. V gave up 9 bases and J gave up 6 bases; unmatched junction bases: 7. This CDR3 comprises 12 residues.

At least ten counts were recorded for this clonotype. This sequence joins TRBV7-2 and TRBJ1-2; the D gene is possibly TRBD1 (6 bases). V was clipped by 5 bases and J by 1 base, with 11 bases between them. The CDR3 runs to 14 residues. CDR1 and CDR2 (germline): SGHTA, FQGNSA. The CDR3: CASSPDSLNYGYTF. The CDR3 DNA follows: TGTGCCAGCAGCCCGGACAGCCTTAACTATGGCTACACCTTC.

This chain joins TRBV12-3 or TRBV12-4 and TRBJ2-1, with 7 bases lining up with TRBD2. CDR3 length: 14 residues. V shed 5 bases, J shed 6 bases, and the junction held 7 bases outside the gene matches. The CDR3 loop reads CASSPTGLPNEQFF. The CDR3 bases are TGTGCCAGCAGTCCGACGGGACTACCCAATGAGCAGTTCTTC.

The chain uses TRBV10-2 and TRBJ1-2, with D unclear. V lost 6 bases, J lost 2 bases, and 13 bases lay in between. CDR1 is WSHSY and CDR2 is SAAADI in the germline V gene. The CDR3 extends over 14 amino acids. CDR3 sequence: CASSHMEGNYGYTF. The CDR3 DNA reads as TGCGCCAGCAGCCACATGGAAGGAAACTATGGCTACACCTTC.

This clonotype came up a few times. V gene TRBV7-9 combines with J gene TRBJ2-1, with D tentatively TRBD2 (6 bases). V was clipped by 4 bases and J by 4 bases, with 17 bases between them. The length of the CDR3 is 16 residues. Germline CDR1 SEHNR, CDR2 FQNEAQ (reference sequence). CDR3 protein: CASSSDRERVYNEQFF. The CDR3, as DNA: TGTGCCAGCAGCTCAGACCGGGAGAGGGTGTACAATGAGCAGTTCTTC.

This clonotype came up a few times. The chain employs TRBV5-5 and TRBJ1-5, with TRBD1 as a possible D gene (6 bases). Looked up from germline, CDR1 is SGHKS and CDR2 is YYEKEE (reference sequence). The CDR3 runs 16 residues. The V end lost 5 bases, the J end lost 0 bases, and 15 bases lay between the germline ends. The CDR3: CASSYGQPLSNQPQHF. The CDR3 DNA sequence: TGTGCCAGCAGTTATGGACAGCCACTTAGCAATCAGCCCCAGCATTTT.

V usage is TRBV28 and J usage is TRBJ2-2; 11 nucleotides agree with TRBD2. Germline trimming cut 6 bases from V and 7 bases from J; bases unmatched to any gene: 10. The CDR3 contains 16 residues. Germline CDR1 MDHEN, CDR2 SYDVKM. The CDR3 loop reads CASSTLAGEGHGELFF. The CDR3 region has the DNA TGTGCCAGCAGCACACTAGCGGGAGAAGGTCACGGGGAGCTGTTTTTT.

At least ten counts were recorded for this clonotype. The chain recombines TRBV29-1 with TRBJ2-1; 9 bases are a match to TRBD1. V was clipped by 6 bases and J by 4 bases; unmatched bases: 7. Germline assignment: CDR1 SQVTM and CDR2 ANQGSEA. The CDR3 runs to 14 residues. The CDR3 nucleotides read TGCAGCGTGAGGGGACAGGGTCAATACAATGAGCAGTTCTTC. Protein product: CSVRGQGQYNEQFF.

This rearrangement joins TRBV7-8 to TRBJ2-4; a possible D gene is TRBD2 (6 bases). The V end lost 0 bases, the J end lost 0 bases, and 18 bases lay between the germline ends. The CDR3 consists of 19 residues. Germline V gene lookup returns CDR1 SGHVS and CDR2 FQNEAQ. The CDR3: CASSLARRAKALAKNIQYF. For the CDR3, the DNA is TGTGCCAGCAGCTTAGCGAGGAGGGCTAAGGCCCTAGCCAAAAACATTCAGTACTTC.